This T cell receptor (beta chain) is drawn from a study of vaccination and CD4 T cells after COVID-19. Overall study: At a median approximately 100 days (range 35 to 161) after diagnosis, post-COVID samples were drawn.

Oncomine TCR Beta short-read sequencing was applied to DNA from cultured CD4+ T cells. TCRdb itself ran the PCR reads through MiXCR, one entry per CDR3 protein. This sample has nearly 15,000 distinct CDR3 sequences; 48% occur once, and the top ten carry around 12%. The sample's treatment: approximately 11-day PBMC culture with coronavirus spike peptide pools or control peptides (ViraFEST assay). Peptide-pool expansion of antigen-specific T cells preceded TCR sequencing in ViraFEST. The authors isolated CD4+ T cells by negative selection after 10 days of culture. This clonotype was recorded a few times. The antigen remains undetermined. CDR3 length: 14 residues. Germline CDR1 reads SGHAT; CDR2 reads FQDESV (reference sequence). V shed 5 bases and J shed 1 base, with 12 bases lying between them.

J is TRBJ2-7 and V is TRBV11-1; tentative D call: TRBD1 (6 bases). The sample comprised CD4+ T cells from blood, cultured in vitro. This TCR was recovered from a human donor who had recovered from COVID-19. The CDR3 loop is CASSSIQGSYEQYF. The CDR3 nucleotides read TGTGCCAGCAGCAGTATACAGGGATCCTACGAGCAGTACTTC.